This T cell receptor beta chain was observed in a study of blood T cell repertoires in COVID-19. Study background: Acute-phase and convalescent COVID-19 samples originated in the United States, Italy and Spain.

TCRdb's table, derived via immunoSEQ multiplex PCR, lists solely in-frame clones and lacks some. The sample lists about 88,000 clones, over 75% seen once, with 8.5% to 14% in the top ten. CDR3 length equals 15 residues. From germline, CDR1 is KGHSH and CDR2 LQKENI. V dropped 4 bases and J dropped 0 bases, with 11 bases sitting between them. The sequenced sample consisted of peripheral blood. The sequence was collected from an elderly man with acute or convalescent COVID-19. V is TRBV18 and J is TRBJ2-3; D gene uncertain. The CDR3 sequence is CASSQKLPSTDTQYF. CDR3 DNA: TGTGCCAGCTCACAAAAGCTGCCTAGCACAGATACGCAGTATTTT. The variable domain in full, with the rest retrieved from reference TRBV18 and TRBJ2-3, is NAGVMQNPRHLVRRRGQEARLRCSPMKGHSHVYWYRQLPEEGLKFMVYLQKENIIDESGMPKERFSAEFPKEGPSILRIQQVVRGDSAAYFCASSQKLPSTDTQYFGPGTRLTVL.